Shown below are 26 T cell receptor beta chains from a single sample sequenced in a study of T cell responses to AZD1222 COVID-19 vaccine. Method: immunoSEQ multiplex PCR; TCRdb's copy keeps in-frame clones and lacks some. The sample comprises approximately 30,000 clones, about 77% of which are singletons, and under 6.5% rests with the top ten. This specimen consisted of peripheral blood, obtained on day 0 of AZD1222 vaccination. The receptors derive from an adult in good health.

The chain uses TRBV6-4 and TRBJ1-1, with 9 bases that match TRBD1. Germline CDR1 is MRHNA and CDR2 is SNTAGT. CDR3 length: 14 residues. The V segment lost 6 bases and the J segment 3 bases; nucleotides outside the gene matches: 5. CDR3 amino acids: CASRGQGEHTEAFF. CDR3 DNA sequence: TGTGCCAGCAGGGGACAGGGTGAGCACACTGAAGCTTTCTTT.

The chain joins TRBV2 to TRBJ2-1; TRBD2 is a possible D gene (5 bases). The CDR3 contains 12 residues. Between the trimmed V and J ends, which lost 5 bases and 9 bases, there was a span of 11 bases. Germline V CDR1 and CDR2: SNHLY, FYNNEI. The CDR3 sequence is CASSPDRGEQFF. CDR3 DNA sequence: TGTGCCAGCAGTCCCGACCGGGGTGAGCAGTTCTTC.

Details on this clone: This sample also contains other DNA sequences that code for the same CDR3. The chain has TRBV5-6 and TRBJ1-4, with 10 bases that match TRBD1. Germline CDR1 SGHDT, CDR2 YYEEEE. V shed 0 bases and J 8 bases; nucleotides not matched to a gene: 4. This CDR3 has 15 residues. The CDR3 region has the DNA TGTGCCAGCAGCTTGGTGGGACAGGGGAGAGAAAAACTGTTTTTT. Translated: CASSLVGQGREKLFF.

The chain employs TRBV30 and TRBJ1-3; D is undetermined. The CDR3 has 13 amino acids. Per germline, CDR1 GTSNPN and CDR2 SVGIG (reference sequence). Trimming pared 0 bases from V and 0 bases from J, leaving 3 bases between. In nucleotides, the CDR3 is TGTGCCTGGAGTGTTGTCTCTGGAAACACCATATATTTT. Its protein is CAWSVVSGNTIYF.

The chain couples TRBV6-2 or TRBV6-3 to TRBJ2-7, with D perhaps being TRBD1 or TRBD2 (6 bases each). Between the trimmed V and J ends, which lost 2 bases and 0 bases, there was a span of 17 bases. CDR1 and CDR2 from the germline V gene are MNHEY and SVGEGT. This CDR3 contains 17 residues. The CDR3 reads CASSYPSEWGASYEQYF. CDR3 in DNA: TGTGCCAGCAGTTACCCGAGCGAGTGGGGGGCCTCCTACGAGCAGTACTTC.

J is TRBJ1-5 and V is TRBV7-2; D remains ambiguous. The CDR3 has 15 residues. Germline CDR1 is SGHTA and CDR2 is FQGNSA. With 3 bases removed from V and 5 bases from J, the gap between germline ends came to 14 bases. CDR3 in amino acids: CASSFVAGLDQPQHF. In DNA, the CDR3 is TGTGCCAGCAGCTTCGTCGCGGGGTTGGATCAGCCCCAGCATTTT.

The rearrangement links TRBV7-3 to TRBJ2-1; tentative D call: TRBD2 (7 bases). V lost 2 bases and J lost 5, with 10 bases in between. The CDR3 consists of 14 residues. Germline assignment: CDR1 SGHTA and CDR2 FQGTGA. CDR3 DNA sequence: TGTGCCAGCAGCTTAGCGGGGGCCAACAATGAGCAGTTCTTC. It yields the protein CASSLAGANNEQFF. The full variable domain, its missing parts supplied by reference TRBV7-3 and TRBJ2-1, is GAGVSQTPSNKVTEKGKYVELRCDPISGHTALYWYRQSLGQGPEFLIYFQGTGAADDSGLPNDRFFAVRPEGSVSTLKIQRTERGDSAVYLCASSLAGANNEQFFGPGTRLTVL.

The chain has TRBV19 and TRBJ1-5; no definite D call. The germline gives CDR1 LNHDA, CDR2 SQIVND (reference sequence). The CDR3 runs 15 residues. V lost 5 bases and J 3 bases, leaving 14 bases between the germline ends. The CDR3 loop reads CASSPSDRYNQPQHF. In DNA, the CDR3 is TGTGCCAGTAGTCCTTCGGACCGATACAATCAGCCCCAGCATTTT. The full variable domain, completed using reference TRBV19 and TRBJ1-5, is DGGITQSPKYLFRKEGQNVTLSCEQNLNHDAMYWYRQDPGQGLRLIYYSQIVNDFQKGDIAEGYSVSREKKESFPLTVTSAQKNPTAFYLCASSPSDRYNQPQHFGDGTRLSIL.

This chain connects TRBV7-2 to TRBJ2-2, with D unresolved. The germline CDR1 and CDR2 sequences are SGHTA and FQGNSA. Trimming left V 5 bases short and J 6 bases short, with 13 bases between. The CDR3 extends over 14 amino acids. CDR3 residues: CASSQKWSPGELFF. The CDR3 nucleotides read TGTGCCAGCAGCCAAAAATGGAGTCCCGGGGAGCTGTTTTTT. The full variable domain, completed using reference TRBV7-2 and TRBJ2-2, is GAGVSQSPSNKVTEKGKDVELRCDPISGHTALYWYRQSLGQGLEFLIYFQGNSAPDKSGLPSDRFSAERTGGSVSTLTIQRTQQEDSAVYLCASSQKWSPGELFFGEGSRLTVL.

The chain employs TRBV27 and TRBJ2-3; 7 bases are a match to TRBD2. CDR3 length equals 16 residues. Trimming took 1 base from V and 1 from J; bases not matched to a gene: 5. Germline assignment: CDR1 MNHEY and CDR2 SMNVEV (reference sequence). The CDR3 loop reads CASSLFFAGGTDTQYF. The CDR3 DNA reads as TGTGCCAGCAGTTTATTTTTTGCGGGGGGCACAGATACGCAGTATTTT.

The V gene is TRBV10-3, the J gene TRBJ2-5; tentative D call: TRBD2 (7 bases). The CDR3 consists of 16 residues. Germline loops: CDR1 ENHRY, CDR2 SYGVKD. Trimming took off 0 bases at V and 4 bases at J, with 15 bases between the two ends. DNA for the CDR3: TGTGCCATCAGTGAGTCGGGGGGGCCTGACTTAGAGACCCAGTACTTC. It codes for CAISESGGPDLETQYF.

V gene TRBV19 combines with J gene TRBJ1-2; D is perhaps TRBD1 (5 bases). Trimming shortened V by 7 bases and J by 10 bases, and 16 bases separated the two germline ends. CDR1 and CDR2 (germline): LNHDA, SQIVND (reference sequence). This CDR3 spans 12 amino acids. The CDR3 protein is CASTRTGGDYTF. In DNA, the CDR3 is TGTGCCAGTACCCGTACGGGGGGAGACTACACCTTC.

This clone appeared once. The chain carries TRBV7-2 and TRBJ2-1; TRBD2 matches at 9 bases. Germline CDR1 SGHTA, CDR2 FQGNSA. V was clipped by 2 bases and J by 9 bases; unmatched bases: 8. This CDR3 is built from 15 residues. The CDR3 DNA is TGTGCCAGCAGCTTATCTGGCGGGGGGGCCGGTGAGCAGTTCTTC. Its translation is CASSLSGGGAGEQFF. Together with reference TRBV7-2 and TRBJ2-1, the CDR3 gives the full variable domain: GAGVSQSPSNKVTEKGKDVELRCDPISGHTALYWYRQSLGQGLEFLIYFQGNSAPDKSGLPSDRFSAERTGGSVSTLTIQRTQQEDSAVYLCASSLSGGGAGEQFFGPGTRLTVL.

The rearrangement joins TRBV6-5 to TRBJ2-3, with 9 bases that match TRBD2. CDR1 is MNHEY, CDR2 SVGAGI, per germline. The CDR3 consists of 14 residues. The junction had 5 bases not matched to a gene; V was cut back by 6 bases and J by 4 bases. The chain's CDR3 is CASRAAGGADTQYF. The CDR3 region has the DNA TGTGCCAGCAGGGCAGCGGGGGGCGCAGATACGCAGTATTTT.

The chain carries TRBV21-1 and TRBJ2-7. TRBV21-1 has pseudogene status. This CDR3 spans 11 amino acids. The CDR3 reads CASSNGGEQYF. The CDR3 region has the DNA TGTGCCAGCAGCAATGGGGGCGAGCAGTACTTC.

The V call is TRBV5-1, the J call TRBJ2-7; TRBD1 aligns across 8 bases. Germline-derived CDR1 and CDR2 are SGHRS and YFSETQ. CDR3 size: 18 residues. J gave up 6 bases and V 5 bases, and 22 bases lay outside the gene matches. This chain's CDR3 is CASSPGTGTFLEGGEQYF. The CDR3 DNA is TGCGCCAGCAGTCCCGGGACAGGAACGTTTTTGGAAGGGGGCGAGCAGTACTTC.

This chain joins TRBV7-8 and TRBJ1-5; no reliable D call. CDR3 length: 15 residues. Germline V lookup: CDR1 SGHVS, CDR2 FQNEAQ. The ends were cut back, 5 bases at V and 6 bases at J, with 17 bases in the middle. This CDR3 reads CASSPGRGRGQPQHF. Here the CDR3 DNA reads TGTGCCAGCAGCCCCGGCCGGGGTCGGGGTCAGCCCCAGCATTTT.

The V gene is TRBV20-1, the J gene TRBJ2-7; TRBD2 agrees at 7 bases. This CDR3 is 11 amino acids long. Trimming at V came to 7 bases and at J to 4 bases, leaving 4 bases not matched to a gene. Per germline, CDR1 DFQATT and CDR2 SNEGSKA (reference sequence). As DNA, the CDR3 is TGCAGTGGCAAAGCGGGGTACGAGCAGTACTTC. This gives the protein CSGKAGYEQYF.

The chain has TRBV7-9 and TRBJ1-1; no clear D gene. Trimming cost V 3 bases and J 4 bases, with 15 bases left between them. Germline V gene lookup returns CDR1 SEHNR and CDR2 FQNEAQ (reference sequence). The CDR3 spans 15 residues. Here the CDR3 DNA reads TGTGCCAGCAGCTTTTACGACTACGGAGTCACTGAAGCTTTCTTT. Its protein is CASSFYDYGVTEAFF.

This chain joins TRBV6-5 and TRBJ2-3, with 10 bases fitting TRBD2. V lost 7 bases to trimming and J lost 8 bases; unmatched junction nucleotides: 12. Germline V gene sequence: CDR1 MNHEY, CDR2 SVGAGI. The CDR3 extends over 15 amino acids. This CDR3 is CASTLPTSGLGTQYF. The CDR3 DNA reads TGTGCCAGCACCCTACCGACTAGCGGGTTAGGTACGCAGTATTTT.

The chain is built from TRBV19 and TRBJ1-2; TRBD1 might be the D (5 bases). Trimming shortened V by 4 bases and J by 8 bases, and 17 bases separated the two germline ends. Germline V gene sequence: CDR1 LNHDA, CDR2 SQIVND (reference sequence). This CDR3 comprises 14 residues. Here the CDR3 DNA reads TGTGCCAGTAGTACCCCAGACGGGACGGGCGGCTACACCTTC. Translating gives CASSTPDGTGGYTF. The full variable domain, in which reference TRBV19 and TRBJ1-2 provide the parts outside the CDR3, is DGGITQSPKYLFRKEGQNVTLSCEQNLNHDAMYWYRQDPGQGLRLIYYSQIVNDFQKGDIAEGYSVSREKKESFPLTVTSAQKNPTAFYLCASSTPDGTGGYTFGSGTRLTVV.

As for this clone: An end of the junction does not agree with germline; a read error may underlie this. The genes are TRBV24-1 and TRBJ2-1; 9 nucleotides match TRBD2. This CDR3 comprises 16 residues. Per the germline V gene, CDR1 is KGHDR and CDR2 is SFDVKD. Here the CDR3 DNA reads TGTGCCACCGGTGATCCGGGACTAGCTTCCTACAATGAGCAGTTCTTC. Translating it yields CATGDPGLASYNEQFF.

This chain links TRBV12-5 with TRBJ1-5, with a weak D call TRBD1 (6 bases). This CDR3 has 14 residues. Trimming shortened V by 5 bases and J by 5 bases, and 13 bases separated the two germline ends. Germline CDR1 is LGHNT and CDR2 is FRNRAP. In DNA form, the CDR3 reads TGTGCTAGTGGTCCTCAGGGGCTGGATCAGCCCCAGCATTTT. Its protein product is CASGPQGLDQPQHF. Full variable domain (missing parts from reference TRBV12-5 and TRBJ1-5): DARVTQTPRHKVTEMGQEVTMRCQPILGHNTVFWYRQTMMQGLELLAYFRNRAPLDDSGMPKDRFSAEMPDATLATLKIQPSEPRDSAVYFCASGPQGLDQPQHFGDGTRLSIL.

This clone occurred once. The chain recombines TRBV5-1 with TRBJ2-5, with D maybe TRBD2 (6 bases). Germline CDR1 and CDR2: SGHRS and YFSETQ. There are 13 residues in the CDR3. V lost 2 bases and J lost 5, with 10 bases in between. The DNA for the CDR3 is TGCGCCAGCAGCTTTGGCGGGGAGGAGACCCAGTACTTC. Translated: CASSFGGEETQYF.

V is TRBV6-5 and J is TRBJ2-1; tentatively, D is TRBD2 (7 bases). The V and J ends lost 2 bases and 14 bases respectively, with 16 bases between them. CDR1 is MNHEY, CDR2 SVGAGI, per germline. There are 13 residues in the CDR3. DNA for the CDR3: TGTGCCAGCAGTTACCTGAAGGGGGAGGGCAAGTTCTTC. Its protein product is CASSYLKGEGKFF.

The rearrangement joins TRBV7-8 to TRBJ2-1; D unclear. This CDR3 comprises 16 residues. Germline loops: CDR1 SGHVS, CDR2 FQNEAQ. V was trimmed by 4 bases and J by 4 bases, leaving 17 bases between them. CDR3 residues: CASSSPLRGPYNEQFF. The CDR3 bases are TGTGCCAGCAGCTCCCCCCTACGAGGACCATACAATGAGCAGTTCTTC.